This is a list of T cell receptor beta chains from one sample in a study of shared clonotypes between healthy human individuals. Method: immunoSEQ multiplex PCR; TCRdb's copy keeps in-frame clones and lacks some. This table holds about 770,000 clones, 72% found once. Sequencing was carried out using memory CD4+ T cells sorted from blood. The origin of the receptors is a woman aged 25 to 39 in good health. Both conserved end residues are part of each CDR3. The D gene is left open where the match is weak. Size is stated for part of the rows, as once, few or many counts, or as a class when the clone is expanded.

j_call v_call clone_size d_call cdr3_length cdr3_nt cdr3_aa
TRBJ2-7 TRBV5-1 few . 16 TGCGCCAGCAGCTCCGGCGGTGGGACCGGAGTGTACGAGCAGTACTTC CASSSGGGTGVYEQYF
TRBJ2-1 TRBV7-9 . TRBD1 13 TGTGCCAGCAGCTTGGGACAGGGTAATGAGCAGTTCTTC CASSLGQGNEQFF
TRBJ1-2 TRBV2 . . 13 TGTGCCAGCAGACAACCGGAACCCTATGGCTACACCTTC CASRQPEPYGYTF
TRBJ1-2 TRBV28 . TRBD1 15 TGTGCCAGCAGTCGTCCGGGACAGTACTTCTATGGCTACACCTTC CASSRPGQYFYGYTF
TRBJ2-1 TRBV29-1 . TRBD2 16 TGCAGCGTTCCCCTTCTAGCGGATAGCTCCTACAATGAGCAGTTCTTC CSVPLLADSSYNEQFF
TRBJ2-3 TRBV5-1 . . 14 TGCGCCAGCAGCTTGGCCTTCCTCACAGATACGCAGTATTTT CASSLAFLTDTQYF
TRBJ1-1 TRBV5-1 . . 14 TGCGCCAGCAGCGACGGGACCGAGGGCACTGAAGCTTTCTTT CASSDGTEGTEAFF
TRBJ2-1 TRBV7-9 . TRBD2 16 TGTGCCAGCAGCTTACAGGGACTAGCGGGAGGCAATGAGCAGTTCTTC CASSLQGLAGGNEQFF
TRBJ2-2 TRBV7-2 . TRBD2 15 TGTGCCAGCAGCTTAAGCGGGAGGGCTTTCGGGGAGCTGTTTTTT CASSLSGRAFGELFF
TRBJ2-3 TRBV5-1 . . 15 TGCGCCAGCAGCTCCTGGGGAGCTAGCACAGATACGCAGTATTTT CASSSWGASTDTQYF
TRBJ1-1 TRBV5-1 . . 13 TGCGCCAGCAGCTTACAGGGGAACACTGAAGCTTTCTTT CASSLQGNTEAFF
TRBJ2-7 TRBV5-1 . . 11 TGCGCCAGCCACGGGGAGTACGAGCAGTACTTC CASHGEYEQYF
TRBJ2-3 TRBV5-6 . TRBD1 17 TGTGCCAGCAGCTTAATCAGGGGACAGGGTCGGACAGATACGCAGTATTTT CASSLIRGQGRTDTQYF
TRBJ2-2 TRBV6-1 . . 17 TGTGCCAGCAGTGGGTACAGGGCTCCCGTGGGGACCGGGGAGCTGTTTTTT CASSGYRAPVGTGELFF
TRBJ1-1 TRBV28 . . 11 TGTGCCGGGAGGAGGAACACTGAAGCTTTCTTT CAGRRNTEAFF
TRBJ2-3 TRBV7-2 . . 12 TGTGCCAGCAGCTTAGAGAGTTATACGCAGTATTTT CASSLESYTQYF
TRBJ2-1 TRBV19 few TRBD2 15 TGTGCCAGTGCAAGCGGGAGGGCCGGTTGGAATGAGCAGTTCTTC CASASGRAGWNEQFF
TRBJ1-1 TRBV5-1 . . 15 TGCGCCAGCAGCTTGTCGTCCGCCGCCATCAGTGAAGCTTTCTTT CASSLSSAAISEAFF
TRBJ2-2 TRBV25-1 . TRBD1 16 TGTGCCAGCAGTCGTTACAGGGGAAGGGACACCGGGGAGCTGTTTTTT CASSRYRGRDTGELFF
TRBJ2-3 TRBV13 many . 15 TGTGCCAGCAGCACCCGGGGTGCTATCACAGATACGCAGTATTTT CASSTRGAITDTQYF
TRBJ2-7 TRBV6-5 few . 12 TGTGCCAGCAGTGAGGGACCTTACGAGCAGTACTTC CASSEGPYEQYF
TRBJ2-5 TRBV2 . . 11 TGTGCCACTGGCGGGAAAGAGACCCAGTACTTC CATGGKETQYF
TRBJ2-1 TRBV6-5 . . 14 TGTGCCAGCAGTCAAGACTCCCGGGTGAATGAGCAGTTCTTC CASSQDSRVNEQFF
TRBJ2-3 TRBV6-5 once . 13 TGTGCCATAAGACTGGGTGGCACAGATACGCAGTATTTT CAIRLGGTDTQYF
TRBJ2-2 TRBV27 many . 15 TGTGCCAGCACCGACGTATCCCTAGGGACCGGGGAGCTGTTTTTT CASTDVSLGTGELFF
TRBJ1-1 TRBV5-1 . . 14 TGCGCCAGCAGCTTTTTTGGAACAAACACTGAAGCTTTCTTT CASSFFGTNTEAFF
TRBJ2-7 TRBV19 . TRBD2 15 TGTGCCAGTAGGGGGGGACTAGCGGGCGGCTACGAGCAGTACTTC CASRGGLAGGYEQYF
TRBJ1-2 TRBV19 . . 13 TGTGCCAGTAGTATAGGGACGGCCTATGGCTACACCTTC CASSIGTAYGYTF